What follows are 24 T cell receptor beta chains derived from one specimen sequenced in a study of blood T cell repertoires in COVID-19. The method was immunoSEQ multiplex PCR; TCRdb's version includes in-frame clones alone and lacks a portion of them. Counted here are 190,000 or so clones, 85% to 90% occurring once; the ten biggest clones make up 0.78%. Sequences were obtained from peripheral blood. Receptors were obtained from a woman aged 70-85 years with acute or convalescent COVID-19.

The DNA for the CDR3 is TGTGCCAGCAGCGCCACTAGCGGGAGCTCCTACGAGCAGTACTTC. This sequence encodes CASSATSGSSYEQYF. This chain connects TRBV5-5 to TRBJ2-7; 11 bases are shared with TRBD2. Per the germline V gene, CDR1 is SGHKS and CDR2 is YYEKEE (reference sequence). Unmatched junction bases numbered 3, after V lost 4 bases and J lost 0 bases. This CDR3 is built from 15 residues.

The CDR3 sequence: CASSRQIYQPQHF. The CDR3 DNA sequence: TGTGCCAGCAGTCGCCAGATTTATCAGCCCCAGCATTTT. The chain recombines TRBV28 with TRBJ1-5, with no clear D. The germline gives CDR1 MDHEN, CDR2 SYDVKM. This CDR3 has 13 amino acids. The V end was cut by 5 bases, the J end by 5 bases, with 10 bases between. The variable domain in full, with the rest retrieved from reference TRBV28 and TRBJ1-5, is DVKVTQSSRYLVKRTGEKVFLECVQDMDHENMFWYRQDPGLGLRLIYFSYDVKMKEKGDIPEGYSVSREKKERFSLILESASTNQTSMYLCASSRQIYQPQHFGDGTRLSIL.

A single count supports this clone. This CDR3 is also generated by other DNA sequences in the sample. The CDR3 DNA follows: TGTGCCAGCAGTGGCGACAGGAACACTGAAGCTTTCTTT. Amino acids: CASSGDRNTEAFF. The chain carries TRBV2 and TRBJ1-1; tentatively, D is TRBD1 (5 bases). CDR3 length: 13 residues. From germline, CDR1 is SNHLY and CDR2 FYNNEI. V lost 4 bases to trimming and J lost 1 base, with 7 bases between them.

This chain links TRBV28 with TRBJ1-5; D not certain. The germline V gene has CDR1 MDHEN and CDR2 SYDVKM. Trimming shortened V by 6 bases and J by 3 bases, and 9 bases separated the two germline ends. CDR3 size: 13 residues. The DNA for the CDR3 is TGTGCCAGCAGACGAGATAACAATCAGCCCCAGCATTTT. Translating it yields CASRRDNNQPQHF.

The chain combines TRBV7-9 with TRBJ2-1; 7 nucleotides agree with TRBD1. V shed 1 base, J shed 0 bases, and the junction held 3 bases outside the gene matches. The CDR3 totals 16 residues. Germline CDR1 is SEHNR and CDR2 is FQNEAQ (reference sequence). CDR3 protein: CASSLEAGGSYNEQFF. The CDR3 coding sequence is TGTGCCAGCAGCTTAGAGGCAGGGGGCTCCTACAATGAGCAGTTCTTC.

DNA for the CDR3: TGTGCCAGTAGGGCGGAGGCTAACTATGGCTACACCTTC. It yields the protein CASRAEANYGYTF. The chain links TRBV19 to TRBJ1-2; D gene unclear. V was clipped by 6 bases and J by 0 bases, with 8 bases between them. CDR1 and CDR2 from the germline V gene are LNHDA and SQIVND (reference sequence). The CDR3 consists of 13 residues.

The chain carries TRBV18 and TRBJ1-1, with D perhaps matching TRBD1 (6 bases). With 2 bases removed from V and 4 bases from J, the gap between germline ends came to 11 bases. The CDR3 length is 14 residues. Per germline, CDR1 KGHSH and CDR2 LQKENI. The CDR3 loop reads CASSPGGRSTEAFF. In DNA, the CDR3 is TGTGCCAGCTCACCAGGGGGCCGGAGCACTGAAGCTTTCTTT.

The V gene is TRBV11-3, the J gene TRBJ2-3; the match to TRBD1 covers 10 bases. J gave up 4 bases and V 5 bases, and 3 bases lay outside the gene matches. CDR3 size: 14 residues. The germline V gene encodes CDR1 SGHNT and CDR2 YENEEA. In DNA form, the CDR3 reads TGTGCCAGCAGCCCGGGACAGGGGTCAGATACGCAGTATTTT. Translating gives CASSPGQGSDTQYF.

The chain carries TRBV29-1 and TRBJ2-3; 7 bases align to TRBD2. V dropped 4 bases and J dropped 5; count of bases not matched to a gene: 12. CDR3 length: 15 amino acids. Germline V gives CDR1 SQVTM, CDR2 ANQGSEA. CDR3 in amino acids: CSVAPGLSGGDTQYF. As DNA, the CDR3 is TGCAGCGTTGCCCCGGGACTATCCGGGGGAGATACGCAGTATTTT.

The rearrangement joins TRBV2 to TRBJ1-2; D is unclear. In germline, CDR1 is SNHLY, CDR2 FYNNEI. This CDR3 spans 15 amino acids. Trimming removed 3 bases from V and 2 bases from J, with 13 bases in between. The CDR3 protein is CASSESVGPNYGYTF. CDR3 nucleotide sequence: TGTGCCAGCAGTGAGTCAGTTGGCCCGAACTATGGCTACACCTTC.

The genes are TRBV28 and TRBJ1-2, with 9 positions matching TRBD1. Germline lookup yields CDR1 MDHEN and CDR2 SYDVKM. V trimming: 6 bases; J trimming: 8 bases; junction bases outside the gene matches: 13. CDR3 length: 15 residues. In DNA, the CDR3 is TGTGCCAGCAGCCCCGGGGACAGGGAGCGTAGGGGCTACACCTTC. It specifies CASSPGDRERRGYTF.

The V call is TRBV13, the J call TRBJ2-1, with 11 bases identical to TRBD2. After removal of 0 bases from V and 3 bases from J, the junction contained 1 base not matched to a gene. This CDR3 is built from 16 residues. CDR1 PRHDT and CDR2 FYEKMQ come from the germline V gene (reference sequence). The CDR3 is CASSLGGTSGYNEQFF. The CDR3 region has the DNA TGTGCCAGCAGCTTAGGGGGGACTAGCGGCTACAATGAGCAGTTCTTC.

V gene TRBV19 combines with J gene TRBJ1-4; D gene ambiguous. The V and J ends lost 3 bases and 8 bases respectively, with 13 bases between them. The CDR3 is 14 residues long. Germline assignment: CDR1 LNHDA and CDR2 SQIVND (reference sequence). DNA for the CDR3: TGTGCCAGTAGTATCGGCAGGTTTAAGGAAAAACTGTTTTTT. This translates into CASSIGRFKEKLFF.

The rearrangement joins TRBV6-5 to TRBJ1-2, with D perhaps matching TRBD1 (5 bases). Per germline, CDR1 MNHEY and CDR2 SVGAGI. CDR3 length: 13 amino acids. Trimming removed 5 bases from V and 7 bases from J, with 14 bases in between. The CDR3 nucleotides read TGTGCCAGCAGTCTTTCGCAGGGTCCTGGCTACACCTTC. Residues: CASSLSQGPGYTF.

The rearrangement links TRBV4-1 to TRBJ2-1; D remains unclear. The CDR3 extends over 17 amino acids. Trimming took 0 bases from V and 4 from J, leaving 16 bases between them. The germline V gene encodes CDR1 MGHRA and CDR2 YSYEKL. CDR3 sequence reads: CASSQDQALINYNEQFF. CDR3 nucleotides: TGCGCCAGCAGCCAAGATCAGGCCCTTATAAATTACAATGAGCAGTTCTTC.

CDR3 sequence (DNA): TGTGCCAGCAGCTCCCTCCACGGCGGCTACGAGCAGTACTTC. It encodes CASSSLHGGYEQYF. The chain carries TRBV5-4 and TRBJ2-7; D unclear. Trimming pared 3 bases from V and 3 bases from J, leaving 13 bases between. CDR1 is SGHNT, CDR2 YYREEE, per germline (reference sequence). The CDR3 is made up of 14 amino acids. The variable domain in full, completed from reference TRBV5-4 and TRBJ2-7, reads ETGVTQSPTHLIKTRGQQVTLRCSSQSGHNTVSWYQQALGQGPQFIFQYYREEENGRGNFPPRFSGLQFPNYSSELNVNALELDDSALYLCASSSLHGGYEQYFGPGTRLTVT.

This chain joins TRBV18 and TRBJ1-1; 9 positions agree with TRBD1. CDR1 is KGHSH, CDR2 LQKENI, per germline. The CDR3 covers 14 residues. Losses at the gene ends were 3 bases for V and 4 bases for J; bases not matched to a gene: 3. In nucleotides, the CDR3 is TGTGCCAGCTCACCGGCGACAGGGGGCACTGAAGCTTTCTTT. Translating it yields CASSPATGGTEAFF.

The chain uses TRBV7-6 and TRBJ1-1; D gene uncertain. V dropped 5 bases and J dropped 5 bases, with 15 bases sitting between them. The length of the CDR3 is 14 residues. Germline lookup yields CDR1 SGHVS and CDR2 FNYEAQ. In nucleotides, the CDR3 is TGTGCCAGCAGCCCTTCCTTGAGTACGACTGAAGCTTTCTTT. Its translation is CASSPSLSTTEAFF.

Concerning this clone: The same CDR3 is also encoded by other DNA sequences in this sample. The chain uses TRBV12-3 or TRBV12-4 and TRBJ2-7; no definite D call. The CDR3 has 11 amino acids. Trimming removed 6 bases at V and 2 bases at J, with 5 bases between. CDR3 in amino acids: CASSRAYEQYF. CDR3 DNA sequence: TGTGCCAGCAGCCGAGCCTACGAGCAGTACTTC.

This chain links TRBV6-1 with TRBJ2-7; 8 bases match TRBD1. CDR1 is MNHNS, CDR2 SASEGT, per germline. The CDR3 extends over 14 amino acids. V shed 3 bases, J shed 3 bases, and the junction held 4 bases outside the gene matches. CDR3 protein: CASSDPTGVYEQYF. CDR3 nucleotide sequence: TGTGCCAGCAGTGATCCGACAGGGGTCTACGAGCAGTACTTC.

V and J are TRBV14 and TRBJ1-3; no definite D call. Germline V gene sequence: CDR1 SGHDN, CDR2 FVKESK. The CDR3 has 15 residues. V gave up 4 bases and J gave up 0 bases, with 10 bases separating them. CDR3 nucleotide sequence: TGTGCCAGCAGCCTGACCGGGAGCTCTGGAAACACCATATATTTT. Protein sequence: CASSLTGSSGNTIYF.

In DNA, the CDR3 is TGTGCCAGCAGCCAGATAGAAGGCGGTGAAGCTTTCTTT. Translated, it gives CASSQIEGGEAFF. The V call is TRBV7-3, the J call TRBJ1-1; no clear D gene. This CDR3 comprises 13 residues. V lost 5 bases to trimming and J lost 7 bases, with 14 bases between them. Looked up from germline, CDR1 is SGHTA and CDR2 is FQGTGA.

This chain connects TRBV15 to TRBJ1-2; 8 bases agree with TRBD1. The germline V gene has CDR1 LNHNV and CDR2 YYDKDF (reference sequence). V lost 4 bases to trimming and J lost 7 bases; unmatched junction nucleotides: 17. This CDR3 has 17 residues. CDR3 sequence (DNA): TGTGCCACCAGCATCCCCTCCCCAGGGGGCGCAAATCTTGGCTACACCTTC. Its protein is CATSIPSPGGANLGYTF.

J is TRBJ2-1 and V is TRBV28; 10 nucleotides match TRBD2. The CDR3 length is 14 residues. Trimming at V came to 8 bases and at J to 6 bases, leaving 7 bases not matched to a gene. Germline CDR1 MDHEN, CDR2 SYDVKM. This CDR3 reads CASPRLAGLNEQFF. The CDR3 bases are TGTGCCAGCCCTAGACTAGCGGGCCTCAATGAGCAGTTCTTC.